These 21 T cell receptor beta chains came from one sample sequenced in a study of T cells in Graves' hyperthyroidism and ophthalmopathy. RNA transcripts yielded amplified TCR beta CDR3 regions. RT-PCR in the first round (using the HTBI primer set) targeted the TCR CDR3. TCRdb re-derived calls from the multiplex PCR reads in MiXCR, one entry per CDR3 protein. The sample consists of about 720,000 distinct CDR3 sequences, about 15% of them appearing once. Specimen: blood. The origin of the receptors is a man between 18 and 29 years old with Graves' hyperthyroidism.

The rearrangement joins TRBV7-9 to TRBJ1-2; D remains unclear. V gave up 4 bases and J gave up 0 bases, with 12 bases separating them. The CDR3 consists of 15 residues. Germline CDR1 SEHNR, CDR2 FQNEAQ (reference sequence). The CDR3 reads CASSYSGVTNYGYTF. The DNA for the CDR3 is TGTGCCAGCAGCTACTCAGGAGTTACTAACTATGGCTACACCTTC.

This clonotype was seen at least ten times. This CDR3 is CASSLWGPNQPQHF. Written as DNA, the CDR3 is TGTGCCAGCAGTTTATGGGGCCCTAATCAGCCCCAGCATTTT. The chain joins TRBV12-3 or TRBV12-4 to TRBJ1-5, with D maybe TRBD1 (5 bases). The CDR3 sequence is 14 residues long. The V end lost 2 bases, the J end lost 4 bases, and 9 bases lay between the germline ends.

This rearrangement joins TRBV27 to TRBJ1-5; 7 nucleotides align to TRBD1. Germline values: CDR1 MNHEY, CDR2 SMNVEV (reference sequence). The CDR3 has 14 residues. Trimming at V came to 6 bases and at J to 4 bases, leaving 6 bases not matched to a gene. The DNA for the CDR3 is TGTGCCAGCAGGATAACAGGGGATAATCAGCCCCAGCATTTT. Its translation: CASRITGDNQPQHF.

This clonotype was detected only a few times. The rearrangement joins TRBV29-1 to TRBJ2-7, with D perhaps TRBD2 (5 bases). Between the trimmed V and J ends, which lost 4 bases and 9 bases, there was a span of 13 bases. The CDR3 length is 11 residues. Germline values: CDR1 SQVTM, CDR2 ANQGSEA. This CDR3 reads CSVVEGFGQYF. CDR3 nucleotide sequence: TGCAGCGTTGTAGAGGGATTCGGGCAGTACTTC.

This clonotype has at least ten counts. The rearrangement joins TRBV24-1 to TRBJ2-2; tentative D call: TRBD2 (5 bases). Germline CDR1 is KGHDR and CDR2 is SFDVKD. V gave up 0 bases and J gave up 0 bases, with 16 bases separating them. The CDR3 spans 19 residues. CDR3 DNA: TGTGCCACCAGTGATTTGCCGCGGGCCCACCTCGCGAACACCGGGGAGCTGTTTTTT. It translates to CATSDLPRAHLANTGELFF.

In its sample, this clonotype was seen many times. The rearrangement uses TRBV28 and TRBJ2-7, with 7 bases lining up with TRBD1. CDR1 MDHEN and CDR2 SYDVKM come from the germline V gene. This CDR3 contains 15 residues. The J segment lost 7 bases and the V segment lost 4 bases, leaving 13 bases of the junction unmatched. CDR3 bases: TGTGCCAGCAGTTCCCTTACAGGGGCTCGTTTGGAGCAGTACTTC. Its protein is CASSSLTGARLEQYF.

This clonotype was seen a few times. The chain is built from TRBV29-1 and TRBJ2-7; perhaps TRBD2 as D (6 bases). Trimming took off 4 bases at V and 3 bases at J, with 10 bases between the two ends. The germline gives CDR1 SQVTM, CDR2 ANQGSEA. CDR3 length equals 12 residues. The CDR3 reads CSVVGSNYEQYF. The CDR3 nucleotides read TGCAGCGTTGTCGGGAGCAACTACGAGCAGTACTTC.

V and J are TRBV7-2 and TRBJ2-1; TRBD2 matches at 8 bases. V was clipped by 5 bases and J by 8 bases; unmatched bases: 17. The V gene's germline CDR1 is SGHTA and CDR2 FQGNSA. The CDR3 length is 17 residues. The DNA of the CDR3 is TGTGCCAGCAGCCCTCGGATTGGAGCGGGAGTATTGGATGAGCAGTTCTTC. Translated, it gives CASSPRIGAGVLDEQFF.

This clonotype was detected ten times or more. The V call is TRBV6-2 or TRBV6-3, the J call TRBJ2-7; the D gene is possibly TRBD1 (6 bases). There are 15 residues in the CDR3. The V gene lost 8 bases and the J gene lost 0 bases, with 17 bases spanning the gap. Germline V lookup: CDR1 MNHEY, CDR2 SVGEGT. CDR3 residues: CASGLRQANSYEQYF. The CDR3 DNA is TGTGCCAGCGGATTACGACAGGCTAACTCCTACGAGCAGTACTTC.

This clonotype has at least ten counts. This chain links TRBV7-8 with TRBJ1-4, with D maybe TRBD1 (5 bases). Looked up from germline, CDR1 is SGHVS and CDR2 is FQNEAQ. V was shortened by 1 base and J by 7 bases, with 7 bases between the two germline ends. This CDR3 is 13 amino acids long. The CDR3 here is CASSLVQGEKLFF. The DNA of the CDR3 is TGTGCCAGCAGCTTAGTTCAGGGTGAAAAACTGTTTTTT.

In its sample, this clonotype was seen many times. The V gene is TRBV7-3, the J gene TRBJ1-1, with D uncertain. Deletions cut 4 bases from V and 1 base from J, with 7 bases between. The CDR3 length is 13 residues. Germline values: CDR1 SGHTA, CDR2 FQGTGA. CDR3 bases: TGTGCCAGCAGCTCGGGCTGGAACACTGAAGCTTTCTTT. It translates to CASSSGWNTEAFF.

CDR3 nucleotide sequence: TGTGCCAGCACTCAAGTCCGGGATCTCCTCTACGAGCAGTACTTC. Protein sequence: CASTQVRDLLYEQYF. The V gene is TRBV28, the J gene TRBJ2-7; the D gene is possibly TRBD2 (5 bases). With 7 bases removed from V and 3 bases from J, the gap between germline ends came to 19 bases. CDR3 size: 15 residues. Germline V CDR1 and CDR2: MDHEN, SYDVKM.

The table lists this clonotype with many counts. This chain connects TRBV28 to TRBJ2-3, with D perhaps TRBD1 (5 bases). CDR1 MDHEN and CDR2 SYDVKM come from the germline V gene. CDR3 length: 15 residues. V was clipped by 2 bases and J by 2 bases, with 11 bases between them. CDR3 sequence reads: CASSLARQLTDTQYF. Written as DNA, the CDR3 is TGTGCCAGCAGTTTAGCACGACAGCTCACAGATACGCAGTATTTT.

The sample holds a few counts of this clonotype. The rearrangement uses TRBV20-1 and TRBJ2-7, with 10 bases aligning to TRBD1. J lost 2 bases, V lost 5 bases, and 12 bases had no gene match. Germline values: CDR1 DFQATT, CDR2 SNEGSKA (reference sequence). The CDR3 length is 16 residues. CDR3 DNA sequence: TGCAGTGCTTGGGACAGGGGAAGGGGGCAAACCTACGAGCAGTACTTC. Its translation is CSAWDRGRGQTYEQYF.

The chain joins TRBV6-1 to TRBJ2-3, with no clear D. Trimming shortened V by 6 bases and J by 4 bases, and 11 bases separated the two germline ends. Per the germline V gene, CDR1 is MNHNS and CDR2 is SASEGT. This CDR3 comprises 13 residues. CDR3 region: CASRTLRPDTQYF. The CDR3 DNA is TGTGCCAGCAGGACGTTGAGGCCAGATACGCAGTATTTT.

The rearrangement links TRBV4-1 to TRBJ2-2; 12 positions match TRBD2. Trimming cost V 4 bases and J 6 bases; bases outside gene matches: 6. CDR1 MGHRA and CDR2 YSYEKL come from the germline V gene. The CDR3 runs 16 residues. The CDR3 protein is CASSRPSGRASGELFF. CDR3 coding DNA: TGCGCCAGCAGCCGACCTAGCGGGAGGGCCTCCGGGGAGCTGTTTTTT.

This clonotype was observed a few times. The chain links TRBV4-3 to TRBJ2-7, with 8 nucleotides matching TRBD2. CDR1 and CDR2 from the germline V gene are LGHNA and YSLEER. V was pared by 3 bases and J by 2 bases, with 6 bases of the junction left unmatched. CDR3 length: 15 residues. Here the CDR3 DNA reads TGCGCCAGCAGCCACGAGACTAGCGCTCCCTACGAGCAGTACTTC. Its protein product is CASSHETSAPYEQYF.

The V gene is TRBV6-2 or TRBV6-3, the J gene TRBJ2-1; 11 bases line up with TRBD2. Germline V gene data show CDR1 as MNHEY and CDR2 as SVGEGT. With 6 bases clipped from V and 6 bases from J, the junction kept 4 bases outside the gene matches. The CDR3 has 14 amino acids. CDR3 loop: CASRATSGSNEQFF. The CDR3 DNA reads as TGTGCCAGCAGGGCTACTAGCGGGAGCAATGAGCAGTTCTTC.

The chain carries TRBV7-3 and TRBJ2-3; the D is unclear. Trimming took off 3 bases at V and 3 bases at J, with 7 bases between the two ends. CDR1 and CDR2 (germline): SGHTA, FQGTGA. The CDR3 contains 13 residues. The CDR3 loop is CASSFTETDTQYF. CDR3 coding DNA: TGTGCCAGCAGCTTTACCGAAACAGATACGCAGTATTTT. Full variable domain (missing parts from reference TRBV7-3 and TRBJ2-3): GAGVSQTPSNKVTEKGKYVELRCDPISGHTALYWYRQSLGQGPEFLIYFQGTGAADDSGLPNDRFFAVRPEGSVSTLKIQRTERGDSAVYLCASSFTETDTQYFGPGTRLTVL.

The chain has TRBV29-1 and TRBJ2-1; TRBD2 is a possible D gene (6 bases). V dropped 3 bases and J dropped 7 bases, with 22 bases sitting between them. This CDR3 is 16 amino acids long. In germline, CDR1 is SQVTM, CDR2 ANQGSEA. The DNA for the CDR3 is TGCAGCGTTGATCCCTTCGGGGCGGGAAATGGAAATGAGCAGTTCTTC. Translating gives CSVDPFGAGNGNEQFF.

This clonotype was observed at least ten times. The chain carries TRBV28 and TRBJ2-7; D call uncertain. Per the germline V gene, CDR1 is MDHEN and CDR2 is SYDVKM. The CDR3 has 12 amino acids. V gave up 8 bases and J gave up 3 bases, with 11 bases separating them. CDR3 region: CASCVSGYEQYF. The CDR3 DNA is TGTGCCAGCTGCGTGTCTGGCTACGAGCAGTACTTC. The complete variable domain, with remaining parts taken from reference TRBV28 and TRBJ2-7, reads DVKVTQSSRYLVKRTGEKVFLECVQDMDHENMFWYRQDPGLGLRLIYFSYDVKMKEKGDIPEGYSVSREKKERFSLILESASTNQTSMYLCASCVSGYEQYFGPGTRLTVT.